One sample yielded the 29 T cell receptor beta chains listed below, sequenced in a study of cytomegalovirus exposure and HLA in healthy donors (dated by TCRdb to 2016 to 2017). Libraries were built with the immunoSEQ multiplex PCR assay. For the multiplex PCR, a mixture combining 60 forward primers for TCR Vbeta segments and 13 reverse primers for TCR Jbeta segments was used. TCRdb provides this immuneACCESS table in a form limited to in-frame rearrangements. Some clones are lacking; in checked studies, under half of them reflect an unresolved V gene, and why the rest are absent is not known. Within this sample are about 200,000 clones, with roughly 85% of them counted one time only. The ten largest clonotypes hold approximately 2.2% of the sample. Sequencing was carried out using PBMCs. These receptors were obtained from a woman between 45 and 60 years old in good health and CMV-seronegative.

The J gene is TRBJ1-5, the V gene TRBV19; 8 nucleotides align to TRBD1. CDR3 size: 14 residues. With V trimmed by 5 bases and J by 1 base, 1 base remained unmatched. Germline values: CDR1 LNHDA, CDR2 SQIVND (reference sequence). CDR3 in amino acids: CASSRQGSNQPQHF. The CDR3 nucleotides are TGTGCCAGTAGTCGACAGGGGAGCAATCAGCCCCAGCATTTT.

The chain is built from TRBV4-3 and TRBJ2-7; TRBD2 agrees at 11 bases. CDR3 length: 15 amino acids. The V segment lost 1 base and the J segment 6 bases; nucleotides outside the gene matches: 5. The germline gives CDR1 LGHNA, CDR2 YSLEER. CDR3 in amino acids: CASSQGTSGSLEQYF. In DNA, the CDR3 is TGCGCCAGCAGCCAAGGAACTAGCGGGAGCCTCGAGCAGTACTTC.

This sequence joins TRBV4-1 and TRBJ2-7; D call uncertain. With 3 bases removed from V and 2 bases from J, the gap between germline ends came to 8 bases. The germline V gene encodes CDR1 MGHRA and CDR2 YSYEKL. The CDR3 extends over 13 amino acids. The CDR3 DNA reads TGCGCCAGCAGCCACCTTGAGACCTACGAGCAGTACTTC. Protein sequence: CASSHLETYEQYF.

This chain connects TRBV29-1 to TRBJ2-7, with 9 bases fitting TRBD1. Germline V CDR1 and CDR2: SQVTM, ANQGSEA. The CDR3 is 13 amino acids. The trim removed 7 bases at V and 6 bases at J, leaving 10 bases unmatched. CDR3 region: CSATGTGKREQYF. CDR3 bases: TGCAGCGCTACCGGGACAGGGAAACGCGAGCAGTACTTC.

The chain links TRBV6-5 to TRBJ2-7; 8 positions agree with TRBD1. This CDR3 has 13 residues. J gave up 3 bases and V 7 bases, and 5 bases lay outside the gene matches. Germline CDR1 MNHEY, CDR2 SVGAGI. CDR3 sequence reads: CASIFGQGYEQYF. CDR3 nucleotide sequence: TGTGCCAGCATCTTCGGACAGGGCTACGAGCAGTACTTC.

A single count supports this clone. The chain has TRBV30 and TRBJ1-6, with a possible D match to TRBD1 (6 bases). Germline CDR1 is GTSNPN and CDR2 is SVGIG (reference sequence). The V and J ends lost 5 bases and 9 bases respectively, with 17 bases between them. This CDR3 is 14 amino acids long. Here the CDR3 DNA reads TGTGCCTGGGGGATACAGGGAGGGAGTTCACCCCTCCACTTT. Amino acid sequence: CAWGIQGGSSPLHF.

This clone was observed once. The CDR3 bases are TGTGCCAGCAGCCAAGAGGCGGGACTAGCTGCGGATGAGCAGTTCTTC. Protein sequence: CASSQEAGLAADEQFF. V usage is TRBV4-2 and J usage is TRBJ2-1; 9 bases match TRBD2. J was trimmed by 8 bases and V by 0 bases; bases with no gene match: 8. CDR1 and CDR2 (germline): LGHNA, YNFKEQ. The CDR3 contains 16 residues.

J is TRBJ1-2 and V is TRBV4-1, with D possibly being TRBD1 (6 bases). Germline CDR1 MGHRA, CDR2 YSYEKL. CDR3 length: 13 residues. Trimming stripped 8 bases from V and 6 bases from J, with 16 bases between. The CDR3 region has the DNA TGCGCCAGCGGAGAACAGGGAATGCATGGCTACACCTTC. Protein product: CASGEQGMHGYTF.

The CDR3 protein is CASSLVLAGDNEQFF. CDR3 nucleotide sequence: TGTGCCAGCAGCTTAGTTCTGGCAGGCGACAATGAGCAGTTCTTC. The J gene is TRBJ2-1, the V gene TRBV7-6; D uncertain. The ends were cut back, 1 base at V and 5 bases at J, with 12 bases in the middle. CDR3 length: 15 amino acids. Germline-derived CDR1 and CDR2 are SGHVS and FNYEAQ.

This rearrangement joins TRBV20-1 to TRBJ1-4; D is undetermined. Germline V CDR1 and CDR2: DFQATT, SNEGSKA (reference sequence). V was clipped by 7 bases and J by 7 bases, with 10 bases between them. The CDR3 covers 11 residues. CDR3 amino acids: CSVQMPEKLFF. The CDR3 DNA reads as TGCAGTGTACAGATGCCTGAAAAACTGTTTTTT.

This sequence joins TRBV5-1 and TRBJ2-5, with D possibly matching TRBD2 (6 bases). The CDR3 length is 18 residues. V gave up 2 bases and J gave up 0 bases, with 20 bases separating them. CDR1 is SGHRS, CDR2 YFSETQ, per germline. CDR3 sequence (DNA): TGCGCCAGCAGCTTACTCCCCGGTACCAGCGGGTACCAAGAGACCCAGTACTTC. Its protein is CASSLLPGTSGYQETQYF.

The V call is TRBV15, the J call TRBJ2-5; 11 nucleotides agree with TRBD2. Per the germline V gene, CDR1 is LNHNV and CDR2 is YYDKDF (reference sequence). The CDR3 is 17 amino acids. Losses at the gene ends were 1 base for V and 1 base for J; bases not matched to a gene: 5. The CDR3 loop reads CATSRGGLAGGQETQYF. The CDR3 DNA follows: TGTGCCACCAGCAGAGGTGGGCTAGCGGGAGGCCAAGAGACCCAGTACTTC. The variable domain in full, completed from reference TRBV15 and TRBJ2-5, reads DAMVIQNPRYQVTQFGKPVTLSCSQTLNHNVMYWYQQKSSQAPKLLFHYYDKDFNNEADTPDNFQSRRPNTSFCFLDIRSPGLGDTAMYLCATSRGGLAGGQETQYFGPGTRLLVL.

The V gene is TRBV7-9, the J gene TRBJ2-5; maybe TRBD2 (6 bases). The end of the DNA is better explained by TRBJ2-7, so the J call may be wrong. CDR1 and CDR2 (germline): SEHNR, FQNEAQ (reference sequence). CDR3 length equals 14 residues. The CDR3 sequence: CASSSRLEDYEQYF. Written as DNA, the CDR3 is TGTGCCAGCAGCTCGAGACTAGAAGACTACGAGCAGTACTTC.

Points on this clone: The germline gene is not matched at one end of the junction; a read error may be the cause. This chain uses TRBV7-6 with TRBJ2-3, with 9 bases that match TRBD2. This CDR3 comprises 16 residues. Germline CDR1 and CDR2: SGHVS and FNYEAQ. CDR3 sequence reads: CASSLGGGRAVDTRYF. The CDR3 DNA reads as TGTGCCAGCAGCTTAGGGGGCGGGAGGGCCGTAGATACGCGGTATTTT.

V is TRBV20-1 and J is TRBJ2-1, with a tentative D call TRBD1 (6 bases). Germline CDR1 reads DFQATT; CDR2 reads SNEGSKA (reference sequence). The CDR3 is 11 amino acids. Between the trimmed V and J ends, which lost 3 bases and 10 bases, there was a span of 10 bases. The CDR3 bases are TGCAGTGCTAGTAGGGGGTGGGAGCAGTTCTTC. It codes for CSASRGWEQFF.

This chain uses TRBV6-1 with TRBJ1-1, with D unresolved. The V gene's germline CDR1 is MNHNS and CDR2 SASEGT. Trimming cost V 4 bases and J 2 bases, with 8 bases left between them. This CDR3 is 13 amino acids long. The CDR3 DNA reads as TGTGCCAGCAGTGGAACTGTCAACACTGAAGCTTTCTTT. Encoded protein: CASSGTVNTEAFF.

This clone was counted only a few times. This chain connects TRBV27 to TRBJ2-6; D gene uncertain. Germline V gene data show CDR1 as MNHEY and CDR2 as SMNVEV (reference sequence). The CDR3 is 18 amino acids. V was shortened by 0 bases and J by 1 base, with 13 bases between the two germline ends. The CDR3 sequence is CASSLSLSLRSGANVLTF. CDR3 in DNA: TGTGCCAGCAGTTTATCGTTGAGTTTGCGTTCTGGGGCCAACGTCCTGACTTTC.

The chain carries TRBV14 and TRBJ1-1; 8 bases are shared with TRBD1. V was pared by 4 bases and J by 5 bases, with 9 bases of the junction left unmatched. The CDR3 length is 15 residues. CDR1 is SGHDN and CDR2 is FVKESK in the germline V gene. CDR3 bases: TGTGCCAGCAGCCTCCAGGGGGCCGGAGGAACTGAAGCTTTCTTT. This translates into CASSLQGAGGTEAFF.

This chain connects TRBV27 to TRBJ1-4; unclear D gene. Trimming stripped 3 bases from V and 11 bases from J, with 13 bases between. CDR3 size: 13 residues. The germline CDR1 and CDR2 sequences are MNHEY and SMNVEV (reference sequence). CDR3 region: CASSLIPRVKLFF. As DNA, the CDR3 is TGTGCCAGCAGTTTGATTCCGCGGGTTAAACTGTTTTTT.

The chain links TRBV28 to TRBJ2-3; D is possibly TRBD1 (7 bases). Germline lookup yields CDR1 MDHEN and CDR2 SYDVKM. The CDR3 sequence is 14 residues long. Trimming pared 6 bases from V and 4 bases from J, leaving 14 bases between. This chain's CDR3 is CASRDREAPDTQYF. The CDR3 nucleotides are TGTGCCAGCAGAGACAGGGAGGCACCAGATACGCAGTATTTT.

This chain uses TRBV7-5 with TRBJ2-7; the table's D call, TRBD1, has no DNA check behind it. TRBV7-5 is flagged as a pseudogene. CDR3 length equals 15 residues. As DNA, the CDR3 is TGTGTCAGAAGCAGAAAAAGGGGTTCCTACTACGAGCAGTACTTC. Protein sequence: CVRSRKRGSYYEQYF.

This clone was recorded only once. The V gene is TRBV7-9, the J gene TRBJ2-7, with D perhaps matching TRBD2 (6 bases). Germline CDR1 reads SEHNR; CDR2 reads FQNEAQ (reference sequence). V was cut by 3 bases and J by 1 base, with 10 bases left in between. The CDR3 extends over 14 amino acids. CDR3 residues: CASSLGGVSYEQYF. The CDR3 nucleotides are TGTGCCAGCAGCTTGGGCGGGGTGTCCTACGAGCAGTACTTC.

This sequence joins TRBV19 and TRBJ1-5, with D possibly matching TRBD1 (6 bases). Germline CDR1 and CDR2: LNHDA and SQIVND (reference sequence). The V end was cut by 6 bases, the J end by 0 bases, with 15 bases between. This CDR3 has 16 amino acids. The CDR3 DNA is TGTGCCAGTAGGCAGACAGGAATCTTTAGCAATCAGCCCCAGCATTTT. Protein sequence: CASRQTGIFSNQPQHF.

The V call is TRBV7-9, the J call TRBJ1-6; tentative D call: TRBD1 (5 bases). Germline V lookup: CDR1 SEHNR, CDR2 FQNEAQ (reference sequence). The CDR3 extends over 15 amino acids. Trimming pared 4 bases from V and 3 bases from J, leaving 10 bases between. The CDR3 DNA is TGTGCCAGCAGCTGGATCGACAGCTATAATTCACCCCTCCACTTT. Protein: CASSWIDSYNSPLHF.

The chain couples TRBV27 to TRBJ1-1; 9 bases match TRBD1. This CDR3 comprises 14 residues. The germline V gene encodes CDR1 MNHEY and CDR2 SMNVEV (reference sequence). V lost 5 bases, J lost 10 bases, and 11 bases stayed unmatched. CDR3 nucleotides: TGTGCCAGCAGTGCCTCGACAGGGGGTCATGGAGCTTTCTTT. It translates to CASSASTGGHGAFF.

The V gene is TRBV6-1, the J gene TRBJ2-3; 7 bases are a match to TRBD2. CDR1 and CDR2 from the germline V gene are MNHNS and SASEGT. With V trimmed by 6 bases and J by 2 bases, 5 bases remained unmatched. The CDR3 has 14 amino acids. This CDR3 reads CASSLAVFTDTQYF. For the CDR3, the DNA is TGTGCCAGCAGCCTAGCGGTTTTCACAGATACGCAGTATTTT.

This chain joins TRBV28 and TRBJ2-1; D perhaps matches TRBD2 (6 bases). The CDR3 length is 13 residues. The germline V and J ends were trimmed by 6 bases and 6 bases, with 12 bases remaining between them. From germline, CDR1 is MDHEN and CDR2 SYDVKM. The CDR3 reads CASRSRLGNEQFF. In DNA form, the CDR3 reads TGTGCCAGCAGATCCCGACTAGGCAATGAGCAGTTCTTC.

This clone was detected only once. Different DNA sequences within this sample yield the same CDR3. The CDR3 DNA sequence: TGTGCCAGCAGCTTGACAGGGCTCAACACTGAAGCTTTCTTT. It yields the protein CASSLTGLNTEAFF. V and J are TRBV7-9 and TRBJ1-1; 7 bases agree with TRBD1. With 3 bases clipped from V and 2 bases from J, the junction kept 3 bases outside the gene matches. CDR1 is SEHNR and CDR2 is FQNEAQ in the germline V gene (reference sequence). This CDR3 is 14 amino acids long.

This clone was recorded a few times. The rearrangement uses TRBV27 and TRBJ2-2, with D unresolved. Trimming left V 5 bases short and J 1 base short, with 5 bases between. Looked up from germline, CDR1 is MNHEY and CDR2 is SMNVEV (reference sequence). This CDR3 is built from 13 residues. The CDR3 here is CASSERNTGELFF. The CDR3 DNA follows: TGTGCCAGCAGTGAGCGGAACACCGGGGAGCTGTTTTTT.